This T cell receptor beta chain is from a study of T cell responses to AZD1222 COVID-19 vaccine (dated by TCRdb to about 2021). Some background on the complete study: AZD1222 recipients with second doses at about 4 weeks or about 12 weeks were pooled, because spike-specific TCR depth and breadth did not differ between schedules. Trial participants were enrolled by age into subgroups of 18-55, 56-69 and 70-plus years, and around 150, 28 and 57 TCR-sequenced participants, respectively, were included in these subgroups. A total of just over 230 trial participants underwent TCR sequencing, of whom around 210 had received two doses of AZD1222 and about 25 had received two doses of the MenACWY control vaccine. Points the paper makes about the study in general: Most participants were white British and females outnumbered males, and the authors suggested that clonal diversity may have been underestimated. In the small 56-69-year group, the increase in depth fell short of significance, most likely because of low power. The whole spike protein was spanned by vaccine-associated CD4 TCRs, and dominant responses were seen in regions 160-218 and 743-854. Reportedly, close to half of the unique spike-specific TCRs recognized epitopes lying outside the regions that are mutated in the B.1.351 and B.1.1.7 variants. Conclusions about previously exposed vaccinees are limited, since just five to seven AZD1222 recipients were seropositive for SARS-CoV-2 at baseline. After two AZD1222 doses, both the breadth and the depth of spike-specific TCRs were significantly higher than at day 0 and than in MenACWY recipients. Because no day 14 peak-response samples were available, repertoires were characterized only after the peak T cell response.

The CDR3 regions of human TCRbeta chains were analyzed by immunosequencing. Regarding the original processing steps: Repertoire TCRs were matched against a reference library of SARS-CoV-2-specific TCRs generated with the MIRA antigen-specificity platform. Breadth was defined as the fraction of unique TCRs that were SARS-CoV-2-associated. Depth was defined as the fraction of total T cells that were SARS-CoV-2-associated. Using the MIRA data, each spike-specific TCR was assigned both to the spike region to which the TCR was reactive and to a CD4 or CD8 class. Log10-transformed breadth and depth values were compared by one-way ANOVA with Sidak's multiple comparisons tests. Here the immuneACCESS table is served through TCRdb, limited to in-frame sequences with V and J called. Missing clones are a known gap in these copies; in checked studies unresolved V genes cover under half, and the rest lacks a known reason. The V and J calls and clone size were taken over from that table, and D and trimming were inferred from the DNA. The sample contains some 150,000 clones, roughly 88% of them found a single time. Together, the top ten hold under 3.5% of the sample.

V ends up 7 bases short and J 5 bases short, with an unmatched junction base count of 4. CDR1 and CDR2 (LNHDA, SQIVND) derive from the germline V gene (reference sequence). The CDR3 contains 15 residues, cysteine and phenylalanine counted. Of all the DNA, just the CDR3 is kept, 45 bases in frame from base 1. About this clone: The antigen this receptor binds is unknown. No much larger clonotype is one base removed from it; base qualities were not supplied.

The sample's time point, from its label and the paper: baseline before first vaccination. Vaccinee samples came from UK trials COV001 and COV002, including a single-blind randomized controlled phase 2/3 trial of AZD1222 (ChAdOx1 nCoV-19) in healthy adults. Trial participant PBMC samples were collected at day 0 and day 28 after the second dose for TCRbeta chain sequencing. This sequence was found in an adult in good health. This material consisted of peripheral blood, taken on day 0 of AZD1222 vaccination. The chain couples TRBV19 to TRBJ2-1; 14 junctional bases match TRBD2. The sequenced DNA: TGTGCCAGTACCACGGGACTAGCGGGAGACAATGAGCAGTTCTTC. Its coded protein is CASTTGLAGDNEQFF.